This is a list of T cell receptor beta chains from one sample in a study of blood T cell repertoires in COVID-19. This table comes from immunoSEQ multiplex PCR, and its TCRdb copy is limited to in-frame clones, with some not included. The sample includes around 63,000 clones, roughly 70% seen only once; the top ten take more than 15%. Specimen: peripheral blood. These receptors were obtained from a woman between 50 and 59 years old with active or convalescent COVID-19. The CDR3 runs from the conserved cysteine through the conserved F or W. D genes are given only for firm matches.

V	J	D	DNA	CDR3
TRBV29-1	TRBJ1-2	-	TGCAGCGCCGCACGGGTCACCGGTGGCTACACCTTC	CSAARVTGGYTF
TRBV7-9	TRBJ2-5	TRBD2	TGTGCCAGCAGCCCACGGACTAGCGGTGAGACCCAGTACTTC	CASSPRTSGETQYF
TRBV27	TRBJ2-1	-	TGTGCCAGCAGTTTAGGGGGCCCCAAATACAATGAGCAGTTCTTC	CASSLGGPKYNEQFF
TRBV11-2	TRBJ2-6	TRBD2	TGTGCCAGCAGCTTAGAACCGGGACTAGCGGGAGTAACTGGGGCCAACGTCCTGACTTTC	CASSLEPGLAGVTGANVLTF
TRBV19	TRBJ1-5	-	TGTGCCAGTGATCGTGGGCAGGTCAATCAGCCCCAGCATTTT	CASDRGQVNQPQHF
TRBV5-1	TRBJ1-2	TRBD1	TGCGCCAGCAGCCCCGACAGGGACTATGGCTACACCTTC	CASSPDRDYGYTF
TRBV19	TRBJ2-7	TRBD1	TGTGCCAGTAGTATTGGGACAGGGGTCTACGAGCAGTACTTC	CASSIGTGVYEQYF
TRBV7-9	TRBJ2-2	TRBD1	TGTGCCAGCAGCCCAGGGACAGGGGACACCGGGGAGCTGTTTTTT	CASSPGTGDTGELFF
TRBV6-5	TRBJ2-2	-	TGTGCCAGCAGTTGGGGGACTGTGAACACCGGGGAGCTGTTTTTT	CASSWGTVNTGELFF
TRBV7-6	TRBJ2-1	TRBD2	TGTGCCAGCAGCCCCACTAGCGGGATATCTAATGAGCAGTTCTTC	CASSPTSGISNEQFF
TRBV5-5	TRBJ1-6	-	TGTGCCCGAGGCAGGGCAGTTTTTCATTCACCCCTCCACTTT	CARGRAVFHSPLHF
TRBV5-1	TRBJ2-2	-	TGCGCCAGCAGCTTGGGGGACTCCTACACCGGGGAGCTGTTTTTT	CASSLGDSYTGELFF
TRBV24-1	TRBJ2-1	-	TGTGCCACCAGTGATTTGAGGGGAGGAAGGTACAATGAGCAGTTCTTC	CATSDLRGGRYNEQFF
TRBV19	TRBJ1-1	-	TGTGCCAGTAGTGGGACTATCCGAGGGACTGAAGCTTTCTTT	CASSGTIRGTEAFF